A selection of T cell receptor beta chains follows, all from one sample in a study of T-cell reconstitution after alpha-beta-depleted transplantation in children. TCRdb fed the PCR reads into MiXCR, producing one record per CDR3 protein. The data show some 200,000 distinct CDR3 sequences, with roughly 15% seen just once and around 13% held by the top ten. The source was PBMCs from the stem cell graft donor, collected from the stem cell graft. The receptor set was obtained from a human donor who donated a stem cell graft to a child with acute lymphoblastic leukemia. The CDR3 runs from the conserved cysteine through the conserved F or W. D genes are given only for firm matches. Size values are once, few and many counts, or a class for expanded clones, and some rows have none.

J: TRBJ1-1; length: 13; size: many; D: NA; V: TRBV5-1; CDR3: CASSLTGYTEAFF; DNA: TGCGCCAGCAGCTTGACAGGGTACACTGAAGCTTTCTTT
J: TRBJ2-1; length: 17; size: many; D: TRBD2; V: TRBV5-6; CDR3: CASSYQSGRVAFYEQFF; DNA: TGTGCCAGCAGCTATCAAAGCGGGAGGGTGGCGTTTTATGAGCAGTTCTTC
J: TRBJ2-1; length: 14; size: many; D: TRBD2; V: TRBV20-1; CDR3: CSARESSGDNEQFF; DNA: TGCAGTGCTAGAGAATCTAGCGGAGACAATGAGCAGTTCTTC
J: TRBJ2-7; length: 12; size: many; D: NA; V: TRBV11-2; CDR3: CASSLQPYEQYF; DNA: TGTGCCAGCAGCTTGCAGCCCTACGAGCAGTACTTC
J: TRBJ2-6; length: 21; size: NA; D: TRBD1; V: TRBV19; CDR3: CASSTHRGPGQSISGANVLTF; DNA: TGTGCCAGTAGTACGCACAGGGGGCCGGGACAGTCCATCTCTGGGGCCAACGTCCTGACTTTC
J: TRBJ1-1; length: 13; size: many; D: NA; V: TRBV5-1; CDR3: CASSLVPNTEAFF; DNA: TGCGCCAGCAGCTTGGTCCCGAACACTGAAGCTTTCTTT
J: TRBJ2-7; length: 14; size: many; D: TRBD1; V: TRBV12-3/TRBV12-4; CDR3: CASRRTGTNYEQYF; DNA: TGTGCCAGCAGACGGACAGGAACAAACTACGAGCAGTACTTC
J: TRBJ1-2; length: 13; size: many; D: TRBD1; V: TRBV12-3/TRBV12-4; CDR3: CASRGQDRGGYTF; DNA: TGTGCCAGCAGAGGACAGGATAGGGGTGGCTACACCTTC
J: TRBJ2-2; length: 17; size: few; D: TRBD2; V: TRBV6-1; CDR3: CASSPLAGGGYTGELFF; DNA: TGTGCCAGCAGTCCTTTAGCGGGAGGAGGTTACACCGGGGAGCTGTTTTTT
J: TRBJ2-7; length: 12; size: many; D: NA; V: TRBV12-3/TRBV12-4; CDR3: CASSSDRNEQYF; DNA: TGTGCCAGCAGCTCCGACAGAAACGAGCAGTACTTC
J: TRBJ1-6; length: 16; size: few; D: TRBD1; V: TRBV12-3/TRBV12-4; CDR3: CASTQGDAEANSPLHF; DNA: TGTGCCAGCACCCAGGGGGACGCAGAAGCGAATTCACCCCTCCACTTT
J: TRBJ2-3; length: 13; size: many; D: TRBD1; V: TRBV5-1; CDR3: CASSLADRDTQYF; DNA: TGCGCCAGCAGCTTGGCGGACAGGGATACGCAGTATTTT
J: TRBJ2-1; length: 12; size: NA; D: NA; V: TRBV24-1; CDR3: CATSERDSEQFF; DNA: TGTGCCACCAGTGAGCGGGATAGTGAGCAGTTCTTC
J: TRBJ1-2; length: 16; size: many; D: NA; V: TRBV29-1; CDR3: CSVEEGAGSGSSGYTF; DNA: TGCAGCGTTGAAGAAGGAGCAGGATCGGGATCGAGTGGCTACACCTTC
J: TRBJ2-3; length: 13; size: once; D: NA; V: TRBV2; CDR3: CASSWRSTDTQYF; DNA: TGTGCCAGCAGTTGGCGGTCCACAGATACGCAGTATTTT
J: TRBJ1-2; length: 15; size: many; D: TRBD1; V: TRBV18; CDR3: CASSPDRGRDYGYTF; DNA: TGTGCCAGCTCACCCGACAGGGGGCGAGACTATGGCTACACCTTC
J: TRBJ2-3; length: 14; size: many; D: NA; V: TRBV7-2; CDR3: CASSLGLFTDTQYF; DNA: TGTGCCAGCAGCTTAGGTCTGTTCACAGATACGCAGTATTTT
J: TRBJ2-7; length: 11; size: many; D: NA; V: TRBV10-3; CDR3: CAISEKYEQYF; DNA: TGTGCCATCAGTGAAAAGTACGAGCAGTACTTC
J: TRBJ1-3; length: 14; size: many; D: NA; V: TRBV12-3/TRBV12-4; CDR3: CASSLVFSGNTIYF; DNA: TGTGCCAGCAGTTTAGTGTTCTCTGGAAACACCATATATTTT
J: TRBJ2-7; length: 16; size: many; D: TRBD1; V: TRBV27; CDR3: CASSLSRRTGVYEQYF; DNA: TGTGCCAGCAGTTTATCGAGGAGGACAGGGGTTTACGAGCAGTACTTC
J: TRBJ2-2; length: 14; size: many; D: TRBD1; V: TRBV12-3/TRBV12-4; CDR3: CATSYPGQGEKLFF; DNA: TGTGCCACCAGTTATCCGGGACAGGGGGAAAAGCTGTTTTTT
J: TRBJ2-3; length: 14; size: many; D: TRBD2; V: TRBV27; CDR3: CASTELAGVDTQYF; DNA: TGTGCCAGCACCGAGCTAGCGGGAGTAGATACGCAGTATTTT
J: TRBJ2-3; length: 15; size: many; D: TRBD2; V: TRBV5-1; CDR3: CASSLLASSTDTQYF; DNA: TGCGCCAGCAGCTTACTAGCGTCTAGCACAGATACGCAGTATTTT
J: TRBJ1-2; length: 15; size: many; D: NA; V: TRBV12-3/TRBV12-4; CDR3: CASSLVPGRGYGYTF; DNA: TGTGCCAGCAGTTTAGTACCCGGGAGAGGGTATGGCTACACCTTC
J: TRBJ1-1; length: 11; size: many; D: NA; V: TRBV12-3/TRBV12-4; CDR3: CASSYRLAAFF; DNA: TGTGCCAGCAGTTACAGGCTGGCGGCTTTCTTT
J: TRBJ1-6; length: 12; size: many; D: NA; V: TRBV5-1; CDR3: CASSYDNSPLHF; DNA: TGCGCCAGCAGCTATGATAATTCACCCCTCCACTTT
J: TRBJ2-1; length: 15; size: NA; D: TRBD2; V: TRBV20-1; CDR3: CSAYETRLAGNEQFF; DNA: TGCAGTGCCTACGAAACCCGACTAGCGGGGAATGAGCAGTTCTTC
J: TRBJ1-1; length: 11; size: many; D: NA; V: TRBV29-1; CDR3: CSALSVAEAFF; DNA: TGCAGCGCTTTGTCGGTCGCTGAAGCTTTCTTT
J: TRBJ2-7; length: 12; size: many; D: NA; V: TRBV20-1; CDR3: CSAGENSYEQYF; DNA: TGCAGTGCCGGCGAAAACTCCTACGAGCAGTACTTC
J: TRBJ1-2; length: 15; size: many; D: NA; V: TRBV12-3/TRBV12-4; CDR3: CASSGKRAEGYGYTF; DNA: TGTGCCAGCAGTGGGAAGAGGGCAGAAGGCTATGGCTACACCTTC
J: TRBJ1-1; length: 10; size: many; D: NA; V: TRBV29-1; CDR3: CSVERGRAFF; DNA: TGCAGCGTTGAACGGGGGCGAGCTTTCTTT
J: TRBJ2-5; length: 14; size: few; D: NA; V: TRBV29-1; CDR3: CSVEDNTVQETQYF; DNA: TGCAGCGTTGAAGATAACACAGTCCAAGAGACCCAGTACTTC
J: TRBJ2-1; length: 15; size: few; D: NA; V: TRBV12-3/TRBV12-4; CDR3: CASGFRIKTYNEQFF; DNA: TGTGCCAGCGGTTTTCGAATTAAAACCTACAATGAGCAGTTCTTC
J: TRBJ1-1; length: 13; size: many; D: NA; V: TRBV12-3/TRBV12-4; CDR3: CASSLQENTEAFF; DNA: TGTGCCAGCAGTTTACAGGAGAACACTGAAGCTTTCTTT
J: TRBJ2-3; length: 14; size: many; D: NA; V: TRBV20-1; CDR3: CSALPGTETDTQYF; DNA: TGCAGTGCTCTACCCGGGACTGAGACAGATACGCAGTATTTT
J: TRBJ2-5; length: 12; size: NA; D: NA; V: TRBV10-2; CDR3: CASSAVTETQYF; DNA: TGCGCCAGCTCAGCGGTAACAGAGACCCAGTACTTC
J: TRBJ2-5; length: 13; size: many; D: NA; V: TRBV12-3/TRBV12-4; CDR3: CASSPGGAQTQYF; DNA: TGTGCCAGCAGTCCTGGGGGAGCTCAGACCCAGTACTTC
J: TRBJ2-5; length: 11; size: many; D: NA; V: TRBV7-9; CDR3: CASSATETQYF; DNA: TGTGCCAGCAGCGCGACCGAGACCCAGTACTTC
J: TRBJ2-7; length: 14; size: many; D: TRBD2; V: TRBV3-1; CDR3: CASSQTSGADEQYF; DNA: TGTGCCAGCAGCCAGACTAGCGGGGCGGACGAGCAGTACTTC
J: TRBJ2-3; length: 15; size: NA; D: NA; V: TRBV24-1; CDR3: CATSDTTGRADTQYF; DNA: TGTGCCACCAGTGATACGACAGGAAGGGCAGATACGCAGTATTTT
J: TRBJ2-7; length: 13; size: few; D: TRBD1; V: TRBV2; CDR3: CASSGQGVHEQYF; DNA: TGTGCCAGCAGTGGACAGGGAGTCCACGAGCAGTACTTC
J: TRBJ2-3; length: 16; size: many; D: TRBD2; V: TRBV12-3/TRBV12-4; CDR3: CASSLRTSGRTGTQYF; DNA: TGTGCCAGCAGTTTAAGGACTAGCGGGAGAACTGGTACGCAGTATTTT
J: TRBJ2-7; length: 16; size: few; D: NA; V: TRBV4-1; CDR3: CASSQEFASETYEQYF; DNA: TGCGCCAGCAGCCAAGAGTTTGCTAGCGAGACCTACGAGCAGTACTTC
J: TRBJ1-5; length: 13; size: many; D: NA; V: TRBV29-1; CDR3: CSVRLRRDEPQHF; DNA: TGCAGCGTGCGGCTCCGCCGGGACGAGCCCCAGCATTTT